This TCR beta chain is drawn from a study of T cell responses to AZD1222 COVID-19 vaccine. Study observations and caveats: With two AZD1222 doses given, Spike-specific TCR breadth and depth both rose.

This clone was counted once. Its antigen is unknown. The method was immunoSEQ multiplex PCR; TCRdb's version includes in-frame clones alone and lacks a portion of them. The sample has about 180,000 clones; roughly nine tenths are singletons. After removal of 3 bases from V and 4 bases from J, the junction contained 6 bases not matched to a gene. The CDR3 sequence is 15 residues long. Germline CDR1 and CDR2: SGHRS and YFSETQ. The sequencing used peripheral blood, collected on day 0 of AZD1222 vaccination. V usage is TRBV5-1 and J usage is TRBJ2-3, with 9 bases aligning to TRBD1. The receptor was isolated from an adult in good health. CDR3 loop: CASSWTGTGPDTQYF. DNA for the CDR3: TGCGCCAGCAGCTGGACCGGGACAGGGCCAGATACGCAGTATTTT.